A single sample gave rise to the 21 T cell receptor beta chains below, sequenced in a study of shared clonotypes between healthy human individuals. Repertoires were generated with immunoSEQ multiplex PCR, while TCRdb's copy carries only in-frame clones and drops some. Here the sample spans some 2 million clones, approximately 94% being singletons. CD8 cells regarded as naive lacked CD45RO, were positively chosen for CCR7, and omitted terminally differentiated effector memory CD45RA+ cells. Sequencing was performed on naive CD8+ T cells sorted from blood. The receptors come from a man aged 18 to 30 in good health.

V usage is TRBV9 and J usage is TRBJ1-2, with D perhaps matching TRBD1 (6 bases). The CDR3 is made up of 14 amino acids. In germline, CDR1 is SGDLS, CDR2 YYNGEE. Trimming stripped 4 bases from V and 4 bases from J, with 14 bases between. CDR3 sequence (DNA): TGTGCCAGCAGCTCGCAGCAGGGGACCTATGGCTACACCTTC. This encodes CASSSQQGTYGYTF.

The genes are TRBV2 and TRBJ1-1; D might be TRBD1 (5 bases). CDR1 is SNHLY and CDR2 is FYNNEI in the germline V gene. The CDR3 consists of 16 residues. V was pared by 1 base and J by 0 bases, with 12 bases between. The DNA for the CDR3 is TGTGCCAGCAGTGAAGTCTCCGGGGGGTTGAACACTGAAGCTTTCTTT. As protein: CASSEVSGGLNTEAFF.

The rearrangement joins TRBV7-9 to TRBJ2-7, with D unclear. The CDR3 consists of 14 residues. V lost 2 bases, J lost 6 bases, and 14 bases lay in between. Germline V gives CDR1 SEHNR, CDR2 FQNEAQ (reference sequence). CDR3 sequence (DNA): TGTGCCAGCAGCTTACCGCATGACTCCCCCGAGCAGTACTTC. Encoded protein: CASSLPHDSPEQYF.

The chain employs TRBV27 and TRBJ1-5, with D hard to call. The CDR3 loop spans 13 amino acids. Looked up from germline, CDR1 is MNHEY and CDR2 is SMNVEV (reference sequence). Trimming removed 5 bases at V and 0 bases at J, with 5 bases between. The CDR3 protein is CASSAYSNQPQHF. Written as DNA, the CDR3 is TGTGCCAGCAGTGCCTATAGCAATCAGCCCCAGCATTTT.

In the case of this clone: In the same sample, other DNA sequences code for this CDR3. Here the CDR3 DNA reads TGTGCCAGCAGTTTTGGAGGAACCACAGATACGCAGTATTTT. This gives the protein CASSFGGTTDTQYF. This chain links TRBV6-5 with TRBJ2-3; a weak D match, TRBD2 (5 bases). V lost 4 bases to trimming and J lost 2 bases, with 10 bases between them. Germline assignment: CDR1 MNHEY and CDR2 SVGAGI. The CDR3 is 14 residues long.

This chain connects TRBV13 to TRBJ1-4; possible D gene TRBD1, 6 bases. CDR3 length: 17 amino acids. Germline lookup yields CDR1 PRHDT and CDR2 FYEKMQ (reference sequence). Deletions cut 3 bases from V and 3 bases from J, with 17 bases between. CDR3 amino acids: CASSFGGGGPANEKLFF. CDR3 nucleotides: TGTGCCAGCAGCTTTGGGGGCGGGGGCCCGGCTAATGAAAAACTGTTTTTT.

The rearrangement uses TRBV4-1 and TRBJ2-1, with TRBD2 matching over 10 bases. CDR3 length equals 15 residues. Germline CDR1 reads MGHRA; CDR2 reads YSYEKL. J lost 5 bases, V lost 4 bases, and 5 bases had no gene match. The CDR3 sequence: CASSPTSGYDNEQFF. The CDR3 DNA sequence: TGCGCCAGCAGCCCGACTAGCGGGTACGACAATGAGCAGTTCTTC.

This chain links TRBV7-9 with TRBJ2-7; tentative D call: TRBD1 (6 bases). Trimming took 2 bases from V and 5 from J, leaving 16 bases between them. Germline assignment: CDR1 SEHNR and CDR2 FQNEAQ (reference sequence). The CDR3 runs 15 residues. DNA for the CDR3: TGTGCCAGCAGCTTAAAGCAGGGGACATCCCACGAGCAGTACTTC. Translating gives CASSLKQGTSHEQYF.

V is TRBV6-6 and J is TRBJ1-2, with D unresolved. Germline CDR1 and CDR2: MNHNY and SVGAGI (reference sequence). This CDR3 region has 15 residues. With 0 bases removed from V and 4 bases from J, the gap between germline ends came to 12 bases. CDR3 region: CASSYSGESAYGYTF. In DNA form, the CDR3 reads TGTGCCAGCAGTTACTCCGGGGAATCGGCCTATGGCTACACCTTC.

A few counts support this clone. CDR3 in DNA: TGTGCCAGCAGCCATAATTCACCCCTCCACTTT. This gives the protein CASSHNSPLHF. The chain couples TRBV5-6 to TRBJ1-6; no clear D gene. This CDR3 region has 11 residues. Per germline, CDR1 SGHDT and CDR2 YYEEEE. The germline V and J ends were trimmed by 4 bases and 5 bases, with 1 base remaining between them.

For this clone: Mismatch with germline at one junction end may stem from a read error. The rearrangement uses TRBV19 and TRBJ1-1; 7 bases align to TRBD1. CDR3 size: 14 residues. The germline gives CDR1 LNHDA, CDR2 SQIVND (reference sequence). CDR3 loop: CASGWRGGQLEAFF. CDR3 DNA sequence: TGTGCCAGTGGCTGGCGGGGGGGACAGCTCGAAGCTTTCTTC.

This CDR3 is CASSPDTGEAYNEQFF. For the CDR3, the DNA is TGTGCCAGCTCACCAGATACAGGGGAAGCCTACAATGAGCAGTTCTTC. This chain links TRBV18 with TRBJ2-1; 7 bases map to TRBD1. The CDR3 loop spans 16 amino acids. Germline V CDR1 and CDR2: KGHSH, LQKENI. Germline trimming cut 2 bases from V and 2 bases from J; bases unmatched to any gene: 6.

The J gene is TRBJ2-3, the V gene TRBV5-6, with TRBD2 as a possible D gene (6 bases). The V gene's germline CDR1 is SGHDT and CDR2 YYEEEE. The CDR3 is made up of 14 amino acids. Trimming removed 2 bases from V and 4 bases from J, with 11 bases in between. CDR3 DNA: TGTGCCAGCAGCTTCGGGAGTCCCTCAGATACGCAGTATTTT. The encoded protein is CASSFGSPSDTQYF.

J is TRBJ2-1 and V is TRBV10-1; TRBD2 is a possible D gene (5 bases). Trimming removed 3 bases at V and 9 bases at J, with 6 bases between. The CDR3 has 11 amino acids. Looked up from germline, CDR1 is WNHNN and CDR2 is SYGVQD (reference sequence). CDR3 coding DNA: TGCGCCAGCAGTGATGAGGGTGAGCAGTTCTTC. Its protein is CASSDEGEQFF.

The V gene is TRBV9, the J gene TRBJ2-7; maybe TRBD2 (5 bases). Germline loops: CDR1 SGDLS, CDR2 YYNGEE. The CDR3 runs to 15 residues. V shed 0 bases and J shed 0 bases, with 10 bases lying between them. CDR3 sequence: CASSVGGSVSYEQYF. The DNA of the CDR3 is TGTGCCAGCAGCGTAGGGGGTAGCGTCTCCTACGAGCAGTACTTC.

This chain uses TRBV7-9 with TRBJ1-2; TRBD1 matches at 7 bases. Germline V CDR1 and CDR2: SEHNR, FQNEAQ (reference sequence). After removal of 5 bases from V and 8 bases from J, the junction contained 11 bases not matched to a gene. The CDR3 is 14 amino acids. The CDR3, as DNA: TGTGCCAGCAGCGACCGACAGGGAATATGGGGCTACACCTTC. Its translation: CASSDRQGIWGYTF.

V usage is TRBV9 and J usage is TRBJ2-7; 12 nucleotides line up with TRBD1. J lost 4 bases, V lost 0 bases, and 5 bases had no gene match. The CDR3 length is 16 residues. From germline, CDR1 is SGDLS and CDR2 YYNGEE. CDR3 residues: CASSVGGTGGAYEQYF. The CDR3 DNA sequence: TGTGCCAGCAGCGTAGGAGGGACAGGGGGCGCGTACGAGCAGTACTTC.

Comment on this clone: Other DNA variants within this sample encode the same CDR3. The chain links TRBV7-9 to TRBJ2-5, with D possibly matching TRBD2 (5 bases). Germline V gives CDR1 SEHNR, CDR2 FQNEAQ (reference sequence). The V gene lost 3 bases and the J gene lost 7 bases, with 6 bases spanning the gap. This CDR3 comprises 11 residues. In DNA form, the CDR3 reads TGTGCCAGCAGCTTTGGAGGGACCCAGTACTTC. Its protein product is CASSFGGTQYF.

The chain couples TRBV4-3 to TRBJ2-3, with 10 positions matching TRBD2. In germline, CDR1 is LGHNA, CDR2 YSLEER. After removal of 4 bases from V and 7 bases from J, the junction contained 11 bases not matched to a gene. CDR3 length: 16 amino acids. The CDR3 region is CASSPDTSGTGNTQYF. The CDR3 coding sequence is TGCGCCAGCAGCCCAGATACTAGCGGGACGGGTAATACGCAGTATTTT.

The J gene is TRBJ2-7, the V gene TRBV5-4; D call uncertain. V gave up 5 bases and J gave up 6 bases, with 9 bases separating them. CDR3 length equals 11 residues. CDR1 and CDR2 from the germline V gene are SGHNT and YYREEE (reference sequence). The chain's CDR3 is CASSLLSEQYF. For the CDR3, the DNA is TGTGCCAGCAGTTTGCTCTCCGAGCAGTACTTC.

The chain is built from TRBV11-3 and TRBJ1-2; D remains unclear. V was trimmed by 5 bases and J by 7 bases, leaving 23 bases between them. Germline assignment: CDR1 SGHNT and CDR2 YENEEA. CDR3 size: 16 residues. The CDR3 loop reads CASSPVGPSWWGGYTF. CDR3 bases: TGTGCCAGCAGCCCAGTGGGCCCCTCGTGGTGGGGTGGCTACACCTTC.